The 17 T cell receptor beta chains below all came from one sample that was sequenced in a study of CD8+CD57+ T cells in acquired aplastic anemia. Whoever was chosen for sequencing had shown CD8+CD57+ cell expansion by flow cytometry. Genomic DNA was employed as the template in profiling TCR beta VDJ and CDR3. TCRdb redid the calling of the reads with MiXCR, one entry per CDR3 protein. The table has around 170,000 distinct CDR3 sequences, 40% to 50% seen once; the top ten hold 8% to 10%. Specimen: sorted CD4+, CD8+, or CD8+CD57+ T cells (not recorded which) from PBMCs. The receptors were sampled from a human donor with aplastic anemia.

The chain carries TRBV10-1 and TRBJ2-7; 16 bases are a match to TRBD2. This CDR3 region has 15 residues. With V trimmed by 10 bases and J by 5 bases, 8 bases remained unmatched. The germline V gene encodes CDR1 WNHNN and CDR2 SYGVQD (reference sequence). DNA of the CDR3: TGCGCCACTACCGGGACTAGCGGGAGGGCCGACGAGCAGTACTTC. As protein: CATTGTSGRADEQYF.

This clonotype has ten or more counts. The rearrangement uses TRBV12-3 or TRBV12-4 and TRBJ1-3; no clear D. With 2 bases removed from V and 0 bases from J, the gap between germline ends came to 5 bases. The CDR3 is 14 residues long. CDR3 residues: CASSLFDSGNTIYF. In DNA form, the CDR3 reads TGTGCCAGCAGTTTATTTGACTCTGGAAACACCATATATTTT.

This clonotype has a handful of counts. The chain couples TRBV6-5 to TRBJ1-5, with 7 bases identical to TRBD1. J was trimmed by 3 bases and V by 4 bases; bases with no gene match: 6. Germline loops: CDR1 MNHEY, CDR2 SVGAGI. This CDR3 spans 15 amino acids. CDR3 DNA sequence: TGTGCCAGCAGTTTAGTGGACAGGCTCAATCAGCCCCAGCATTTT. Translating it yields CASSLVDRLNQPQHF.

The V gene is TRBV29-1, the J gene TRBJ2-5, with D perhaps matching TRBD1 or TRBD2 (5 bases each). Looked up from germline, CDR1 is SQVTM and CDR2 is ANQGSEA. V gave up 6 bases and J gave up 1 base, with 15 bases separating them. The CDR3 is 14 amino acids. In DNA, the CDR3 is TGCAGCGTCCCAAAGTGGGGGAGCCAAGAGACCCAGTACTTC. This sequence encodes CSVPKWGSQETQYF.

The CDR3 loop is CSASSHRAGAQYF. For the CDR3, the DNA is TGCAGTGCTAGTTCTCACCGGGCGGGGGCCCAGTACTTC. The chain links TRBV20-1 to TRBJ2-5; 7 bases agree with TRBD2. Germline V lookup: CDR1 DFQATT, CDR2 SNEGSKA (reference sequence). The CDR3 length is 13 residues. V shed 3 bases and J 9 bases; nucleotides not matched to a gene: 10.

This clonotype was counted at least ten times. The rearrangement links TRBV25-1 to TRBJ2-1, with 7 nucleotides matching TRBD1. The germline V gene has CDR1 MGHDK and CDR2 SYGVNS. This CDR3 has 15 amino acids. The ends lost 5 bases at V and 1 base at J; junction bases unmatched: 5. For the CDR3, the DNA is TGTGCCAGCAGTCCCCGGACAGGTTCCTACAATGAGCAGTTCTTC. Protein sequence: CASSPRTGSYNEQFF.

This clonotype came up a few times. The CDR3: CATEFHGTGRNQPQHF. CDR3 sequence (DNA): TGTGCCACCGAGTTCCACGGGACAGGCCGTAATCAGCCCCAGCATTTT. The chain is built from TRBV10-3 and TRBJ1-5, with TRBD1 matching over 8 bases. Germline V CDR1 and CDR2: ENHRY, SYGVKD. CDR3 length equals 16 residues. With V trimmed by 10 bases and J by 4 bases, 15 bases remained unmatched.

The genes are TRBV7-8 and TRBJ2-7, with D uncertain. The CDR3 totals 13 residues. Germline CDR1 and CDR2: SGHVS and FQNEAQ. V was clipped by 1 base and J by 2 bases, with 6 bases between them. The CDR3 reads CASSLGNPYEQYF. CDR3 DNA sequence: TGTGCCAGCAGCTTAGGGAACCCCTACGAGCAGTACTTC. The full variable domain, rest sourced from reference TRBV7-8 and TRBJ2-7, is GAGVSQSPRYKVAKRGQDVALRCDPISGHVSLFWYQQALGQGPEFLTYFQNEAQLDKSGLPSDRFFAERPEGSVSTLKIQRTQQEDSAVYLCASSLGNPYEQYFGPGTRLTVT.

The chain couples TRBV9 to TRBJ1-6; 8 bases are a match to TRBD1. The CDR3 is made up of 17 amino acids. Germline CDR1 SGDLS, CDR2 YYNGEE. V shed 7 bases, J shed 5 bases, and the junction held 14 bases outside the gene matches. The CDR3 DNA is TGTGCCAGCGGACAGGGCCACTGGGATGCCGATAATTCACCCCTCCACTTT. It codes for CASGQGHWDADNSPLHF.

The rearrangement joins TRBV5-6 to TRBJ2-5; D remains ambiguous. CDR3 size: 14 residues. The germline V gene encodes CDR1 SGHDT and CDR2 YYEEEE. Trimming stripped 0 bases from V and 2 bases from J, with 8 bases between. CDR3 protein: CASSLEASQETQYF. In nucleotides, the CDR3 is TGTGCCAGCAGCTTGGAAGCCAGTCAAGAGACCCAGTACTTC. Full variable domain (rest looked up from reference TRBV5-6 and TRBJ2-5): DAGVTQSPTHLIKTRGQQVTLRCSPKSGHDTVSWYQQALGQGPQFIFQYYEEEERQRGNFPDRFSGHQFPNYSSELNVNALLLGDSALYLCASSLEASQETQYFGPGTRLLVL.

This clonotype was observed a few times. The genes are TRBV11-2 and TRBJ1-1, with 7 bases identical to TRBD1. CDR1 is SGHAT, CDR2 FQNNGV, per germline. CDR3 length: 13 amino acids. Trimming at V came to 8 bases and at J to 6 bases, leaving 9 bases not matched to a gene. The CDR3 DNA follows: TGTGCCAGCGCACAACAGGGGCTCTCTGAAGCTTTCTTT. Protein sequence: CASAQQGLSEAFF.

This clonotype was picked up many times. V gene TRBV5-4 combines with J gene TRBJ2-1, with D unclear. Trimming shortened V by 3 bases and J by 7 bases, and 8 bases separated the two germline ends. This CDR3 has 12 residues. Germline loops: CDR1 SGHNT, CDR2 YYREEE (reference sequence). The CDR3: CASSSQENEQFF. In nucleotides, the CDR3 is TGTGCCAGCAGCTCTCAGGAAAATGAGCAGTTCTTC.

The genes are TRBV19 and TRBJ2-7, with 9 nucleotides matching TRBD2. The CDR3 has 14 amino acids. Trimming took 5 bases from V and 3 from J; bases not matched to a gene: 5. Per germline, CDR1 LNHDA and CDR2 SQIVND (reference sequence). CDR3: CASSLSGGNYEQYF. The CDR3 DNA reads as TGTGCCAGTAGTCTTAGCGGGGGCAACTACGAGCAGTACTTC.

This clonotype came up a few times. The V call is TRBV12-3 or TRBV12-4, the J call TRBJ1-6; 7 nucleotides match TRBD1. J was trimmed by 6 bases and V by 6 bases; bases with no gene match: 5. The CDR3 is made up of 14 amino acids. Here the CDR3 reads CASSPGTVNSPLHF. For the CDR3, the DNA is TGTGCCAGCAGCCCCGGGACAGTTAATTCACCCCTCCACTTT.

This clonotype was observed at least ten times. The chain carries TRBV15 and TRBJ2-7, with D perhaps assigned TRBD1 or TRBD2 (5 bases each). CDR3 size: 14 residues. CDR1 and CDR2 (germline): LNHNV, YYDKDF (reference sequence). V was trimmed by 3 bases and J by 2 bases, leaving 11 bases between them. The chain's CDR3 is CATSSRDPAYEQYF. The CDR3 nucleotides are TGTGCCACCAGCAGCCGGGACCCAGCCTACGAGCAGTACTTC.

The chain employs TRBV29-1 and TRBJ2-1; TRBD1 might be the D (7 bases). CDR3 size: 15 residues. CDR1 is SQVTM and CDR2 is ANQGSEA in the germline V gene. V dropped 4 bases and J dropped 6 bases, with 19 bases sitting between them. CDR3 protein: CSVVPARGAGNEQFF. The CDR3 nucleotides are TGCAGCGTTGTTCCGGCCAGGGGGGCTGGCAATGAGCAGTTCTTC.

As for this clonotype: The missing conserved phenylalanine or tryptophan at the end of this CDR3 makes a read error likely. The chain has TRBV7-9 and TRBJ2-3; D may be TRBD2 (5 bases). Germline CDR1 SEHNR, CDR2 FQNEAQ (reference sequence). V lost 3 bases to trimming and J lost 2 bases, with 6 bases between them. This CDR3 comprises 13 residues. In nucleotides, the CDR3 is TGTGCCAGCAGCTTGGACTTCACAGATACGCAGTATCTT. This sequence encodes CASSLDFTDTQYL.